The 19 T cell receptor beta chains listed next were all sequenced from one sample in a study of T cells in Graves' hyperthyroidism and ophthalmopathy. RNA transcripts served as the template for amplifying TCR beta CDR3 regions. Initially, a first-round RT-PCR of the TCR CDR3 employed the HTBI primer set. TCRdb processed the multiplex PCR reads anew with MiXCR; each CDR3 protein has one entry. The sample holds around 360,000 distinct CDR3 sequences; over 12% are singletons and the top ten take 15% to 20%. The sequenced material came from blood. The receptor source for this set is a woman in her sixties with Graves' ophthalmopathy.

There are many counts of this clonotype. This rearrangement joins TRBV7-3 to TRBJ2-2; 12 nucleotides align to TRBD2. The V and J ends lost 2 bases and 3 bases, in that order; junction bases with no gene match: 10. The CDR3 has 19 amino acids. The germline CDR1 and CDR2 sequences are SGHTA and FQGTGA. CDR3 sequence reads: CASSLYPRTSGMDTGELFF. DNA of the CDR3: TGTGCCAGCAGCTTATACCCCCGGACTAGCGGGATGGACACCGGGGAGCTGTTTTTT.

A remark on this clonotype: A read error may produce the germline difference seen at one junction end. The V call is TRBV9, the J call TRBJ2-5; TRBD2 aligns across 10 bases. The V gene's germline CDR1 is SGDLS and CDR2 YYNGEE. The CDR3 totals 16 residues. CDR3 protein: CASSVAGSGRKEAQYF. The CDR3 DNA follows: TGTGCCAGCAGCGTAGCGGGTAGCGGGAGGAAAGAGGCCCAGTACTTC.

This clonotype was observed at least ten times. This rearrangement joins TRBV5-1 to TRBJ2-5; TRBD1 aligns across 11 bases. The trim removed 4 bases at V and 5 bases at J, leaving 4 bases unmatched. The CDR3 length is 14 residues. Germline values: CDR1 SGHRS, CDR2 YFSETQ. The CDR3 region has the DNA TGCGCCAGCAGCACCAGGACAGGGGGCGAGACCCAGTACTTC. Translation: CASSTRTGGETQYF. Full variable domain (rest looked up from reference TRBV5-1 and TRBJ2-5): KAGVTQTPRYLIKTRGQQVTLSCSPISGHRSVSWYQQTPGQGLQFLFEYFSETQRNKGNFPGRFSGRQFSNSRSEMNVSTLELGDSALYLCASSTRTGGETQYFGPGTRLLVL.

This clonotype appeared many times. As DNA, the CDR3 is TGCAGTGTTTTAGGACTAGCGGGAAGCGAGCAGTACTTC. Its protein is CSVLGLAGSEQYF. The chain couples TRBV20-1 to TRBJ2-7; 12 nucleotides match TRBD2. The CDR3 runs 13 residues. The J segment lost 6 bases and the V segment lost 7 bases, leaving 7 bases of the junction unmatched. CDR1 is DFQATT and CDR2 is SNEGSKA in the germline V gene (reference sequence).

This clonotype came up once. A clone one base away is much larger, so this may be a read error. This rearrangement joins TRBV12-3 or TRBV12-4 to TRBJ1-4; TRBD1 is a possible D gene (5 bases). The V end lost 4 bases, the J end lost 10 bases, and 16 bases lay between the germline ends. CDR3 length: 14 residues. The CDR3 reads CASSSLEGRGKLFF. The CDR3 region has the DNA TGTGCCAGCAGTTCCCTGGAGGGACGGGGAAAACTGTTTTTT.

This clonotype was picked up one time. The chain employs TRBV11-2 and TRBJ1-5, with TRBD1 matching over 8 bases. J gave up 4 bases and V 5 bases, and 10 bases lay outside the gene matches. There are 16 residues in the CDR3. Germline V gene data show CDR1 as SGHAT and CDR2 as FQNNGV. Written as DNA, the CDR3 is TGTGCCAGCAGCCCCCCCGACAGGGGCCGAAATCAGCCCCAGCATTTT. The encoded protein is CASSPPDRGRNQPQHF. Based on the CDR3 plus reference TRBV11-2 and TRBJ1-5, the full variable domain is EAGVAQSPRYKIIEKRQSVAFWCNPISGHATLYWYQQILGQGPKLLIQFQNNGVVDDSQLPKDRFSAERLKGVDSTLKIQPAKLEDSAVYLCASSPPDRGRNQPQHFGDGTRLSIL.

This clonotype was seen a handful of times. The chain carries TRBV9 and TRBJ2-5, with D possibly called TRBD1 or TRBD2 (5 bases each). The V end lost 2 bases, the J end lost 5 bases, and 16 bases lay between the germline ends. Looked up from germline, CDR1 is SGDLS and CDR2 is YYNGEE. The CDR3 covers 15 residues. The CDR3 nucleotides read TGTGCCAGCAGCGTCGCACTGGGGCCGGGGGAGACCCAGTACTTC. Its protein is CASSVALGPGETQYF.

In this sample, this clonotype turned up many times. The chain carries TRBV6-1 and TRBJ1-1; D not resolved. V was pared by 6 bases and J by 3 bases, with 5 bases between. Germline lookup yields CDR1 MNHNS and CDR2 SASEGT. The CDR3 length is 11 residues. CDR3 protein: CASRRDTEAFF. The CDR3 DNA follows: TGTGCCAGCAGGCGGGACACTGAAGCTTTCTTT.

At least ten counts were recorded for this clonotype. The rearrangement uses TRBV5-1 and TRBJ2-3; 13 bases map to TRBD2. Germline CDR1 SGHRS, CDR2 YFSETQ. This CDR3 region has 20 residues. J was trimmed by 6 bases and V by 1 base; bases with no gene match: 17. In nucleotides, the CDR3 is TGCGCCAGCAGCTTGAATCCCGGGACTAGCGGGACGGGGAGAACGGATACGCAGTATTTT. It is translated as CASSLNPGTSGTGRTDTQYF.

The chain couples TRBV29-1 to TRBJ2-3, with D possibly matching TRBD1 (5 bases). The J call may not be correct, given that the DNA end is closer to TRBJ1-5. The CDR3 runs 15 residues. Germline values: CDR1 SQVTM, CDR2 ANQGSEA. This CDR3 is CSVEGGTPSTDTQHF. DNA for the CDR3: TGCAGCGTTGAGGGGGGGACTCCTAGCACAGATACGCAGCATTTT.

This clonotype has ten or more counts. The chain has TRBV7-3 and TRBJ2-3, with 10 positions matching TRBD1. The CDR3 totals 17 residues. CDR1 and CDR2 (germline): SGHTA, FQGTGA. V lost 3 bases and J lost 2; bases outside the gene matches: 8. The CDR3 coding sequence is TGTGCCAGCAGCTTCACAGGGGACAGGGGACACACAGATACGCAGTATTTT. Protein sequence: CASSFTGDRGHTDTQYF.

The CDR3 spells CASRVLAGGANTQYF. CDR3 DNA sequence: TGTGCCAGCAGGGTGCTAGCGGGAGGGGCCAATACGCAGTATTTT. The rearrangement links TRBV5-5 to TRBJ2-3; TRBD2 matches at 12 bases. The CDR3 totals 15 residues. J lost 7 bases, V lost 5 bases, and 8 bases had no gene match. CDR1 SGHKS and CDR2 YYEKEE come from the germline V gene (reference sequence).

There are many counts of this clonotype. The chain links TRBV15 to TRBJ1-5; D is undetermined. Germline V gene lookup returns CDR1 LNHNV and CDR2 YYDKDF (reference sequence). Trimming took 4 bases from V and 9 from J, leaving 7 bases between them. The CDR3 loop spans 11 amino acids. Here the CDR3 DNA reads TGTGCCACCAGCACCACACTGCCCCAGCATTTT. This encodes CATSTTLPQHF.

This clonotype occurred a few times. CDR3 protein: CAIGDSGLAPTGELFF. In DNA, the CDR3 is TGTGCCATCGGGGATTCGGGACTAGCGCCCACCGGGGAGCTGTTTTTT. The chain is built from TRBV10-3 and TRBJ2-2; 10 nucleotides align to TRBD2. The CDR3 totals 16 residues. CDR1 and CDR2 (germline): ENHRY, SYGVKD. V trimming: 8 bases; J trimming: 4 bases; junction bases outside the gene matches: 10.

This clonotype showed up just a few times. The V gene is TRBV11-3, the J gene TRBJ2-1, with TRBD1 matching 8 bases. The CDR3 consists of 15 residues. V lost 0 bases, J lost 9 bases, and 7 bases stayed unmatched. Per germline, CDR1 SGHNT and CDR2 YENEEA. CDR3 coding DNA: TGTGCCAGCAGCTTAGATGCTCAGGGGGCCAGTGAGCAGTTCTTC. This gives the protein CASSLDAQGASEQFF.

In its sample, this clonotype was seen many times. CDR3 protein: CASSENRGTMNSYEQYF. CDR3 sequence (DNA): TGCGCCAGCAGCGAGAACCGGGGGACAATGAACTCCTACGAGCAGTACTTC. This chain connects TRBV5-1 to TRBJ2-7; D tentatively reads TRBD1 or TRBD2 (6 bases each). Germline V gives CDR1 SGHRS, CDR2 YFSETQ. Trimming shortened V by 4 bases and J by 0 bases, and 20 bases separated the two germline ends. CDR3 size: 17 residues.

Many counts were recorded for this clonotype. The chain links TRBV28 to TRBJ2-2, with TRBD2 as a possible D gene (5 bases). V lost 2 bases and J 0 bases, leaving 10 bases between the germline ends. Germline values: CDR1 MDHEN, CDR2 SYDVKM. This CDR3 is 16 amino acids long. DNA of the CDR3: TGTGCCAGCAGTTTAAACGAGGGAACGAACACCGGGGAGCTGTTTTTT. Protein: CASSLNEGTNTGELFF. Full variable domain (rest looked up from reference TRBV28 and TRBJ2-2): DVKVTQSSRYLVKRTGEKVFLECVQDMDHENMFWYRQDPGLGLRLIYFSYDVKMKEKGDIPEGYSVSREKKERFSLILESASTNQTSMYLCASSLNEGTNTGELFFGEGSRLTVL.

Only a few counts were recorded for this clonotype. The chain links TRBV29-1 to TRBJ2-1; TRBD1 agrees at 11 bases. Germline CDR1 is SQVTM and CDR2 is ANQGSEA. This CDR3 spans 13 amino acids. V trimming: 7 bases; J trimming: 7 bases; junction bases outside the gene matches: 6. The CDR3 DNA is TGCAGCGGATCGGGACAGGGGGATAATGAGCAGTTCTTC. Its translation is CSGSGQGDNEQFF.

The CDR3 DNA reads as TGTGCCAGCAGTGGGGTTGACACCGGGGAGCTGTTTTTT. Amino acid sequence: CASSGVDTGELFF. The chain has TRBV7-8 and TRBJ2-2; D gene uncertain. From germline, CDR1 is SGHVS and CDR2 FQNEAQ. The CDR3 covers 13 residues. Trimming took off 6 bases at V and 3 bases at J, with 8 bases between the two ends.